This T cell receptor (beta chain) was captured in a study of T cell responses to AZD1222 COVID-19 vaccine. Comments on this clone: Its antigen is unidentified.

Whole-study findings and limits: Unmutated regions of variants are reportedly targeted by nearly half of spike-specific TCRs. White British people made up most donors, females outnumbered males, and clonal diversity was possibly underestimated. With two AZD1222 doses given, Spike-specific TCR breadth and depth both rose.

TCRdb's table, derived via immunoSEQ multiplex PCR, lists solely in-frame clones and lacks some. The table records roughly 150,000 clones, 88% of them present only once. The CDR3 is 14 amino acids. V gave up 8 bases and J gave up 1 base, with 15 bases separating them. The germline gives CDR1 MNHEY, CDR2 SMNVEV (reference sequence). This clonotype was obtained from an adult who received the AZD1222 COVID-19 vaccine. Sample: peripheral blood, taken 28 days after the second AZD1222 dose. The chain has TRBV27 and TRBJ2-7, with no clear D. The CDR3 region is CASRDRSSSYEQYF. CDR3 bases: TGTGCCAGCCGAGACCGCTCTTCATCCTACGAGCAGTACTTC.